Sequencing of this T cell receptor (beta chain) was carried out in a study of cytomegalovirus exposure and HLA in healthy donors. Study-level results: The investigators catalogued some 150 TCR beta chains as cytomegalovirus-associated. In vitro experiments confirmed that a few CMV-associated chains were specific for CMV antigens. Most TCR sequences were seen very rarely across donors, but some public TCRs occurred in many.

The V gene lost 5 bases and the J gene lost 3 bases, with 16 bases spanning the gap. From germline, CDR1 is MGHRA and CDR2 YSYEKL. CDR3 length: 16 residues. Remarks on this clone: Its antigen is not identified.

Measured with immunoSEQ multiplex PCR; TCRdb has only the in-frame clones, and not every one. The sample includes 260,000 or so clones, approximately 87% of them seen just once. This chain uses TRBV4-1 with TRBJ2-2; D possibly corresponds to TRBD2 (6 bases). Material: PBMCs. The source of this sequence is a man between 18 and 29 years old in good health and CMV-seronegative. The CDR3 loop is CASSSRGRRDTGELFF. CDR3 in DNA: TGCGCCAGCAGCTCCCGGGGAAGGAGGGACACCGGGGAGCTGTTTTTT.